The next 19 T cell receptor beta chains were all read from a single sample in a study of graft-versus-host responses after intestinal transplantation. Co-plated with around 200,000 CFSE-labeled responder cells were around 200,000 irradiated, violet-dye-labeled stimulator cells. Libraries were prepared by immunoSEQ multiplex PCR; TCRdb keeps only in-frame clonotypes and omits some of them. The sample gives 17,000 or so clones, approximately 37% of which show up once; more than 3% is in the top ten. The material was alloreactive CD8+ T cells from a mixed lymphocyte reaction culture, obtained before intestinal transplant. Subset: CFSE-low proliferating T cells sorted from roughly six-day pre-transplant mixed lymphocyte reaction (GvH or HvG direction). The receptors stem from a human patient who received an intestinal transplant.

The chain's CDR3 is CASSLGDGLAGNQYF. DNA for the CDR3: TGTGCCAGCAGCTTGGGGGATGGACTAGCCGGGAACCAGTATTTT. The chain is built from TRBV5-6 and TRBJ2-3, with 8 positions matching TRBD2. The ends lost 0 bases at V and 12 bases at J; junction bases unmatched: 12. Germline V gene sequence: CDR1 SGHDT, CDR2 YYEEEE. The CDR3 totals 15 residues.

This rearrangement joins TRBV7-9 to TRBJ2-2; 7 bases align to TRBD2. Germline V lookup: CDR1 SEHNR, CDR2 FQNEAQ (reference sequence). The CDR3 totals 15 residues. Trimming at V came to 2 bases and at J to 7 bases, leaving 7 bases not matched to a gene. CDR3 loop: CASSLLGGSIGELFF. The CDR3 coding sequence is TGTGCCAGCAGCTTATTGGGCGGGAGTATCGGGGAGCTGTTTTTT. The full variable domain, its missing parts supplied by reference TRBV7-9 and TRBJ2-2, is DTGVSQNPRHKITKRGQNVTFRCDPISEHNRLYWYRQTLGQGPEFLTYFQNEAQLEKSRLLSDRFSAERPKGSFSTLEIQRTEQGDSAMYLCASSLLGGSIGELFFGEGSRLTVL.

The genes are TRBV5-5 and TRBJ2-1; TRBD2 matches at 11 bases. Germline CDR1 reads SGHKS; CDR2 reads YYEKEE (reference sequence). The CDR3 length is 15 residues. V was clipped by 4 bases and J by 3 bases; unmatched bases: 3. The CDR3 sequence: CASSLGTSGYNEQFF. The CDR3 bases are TGTGCCAGCAGCCTAGGGACTAGCGGCTACAATGAGCAGTTCTTC.

The chain is built from TRBV30 and TRBJ2-1, with a tentative D call TRBD2 (6 bases). Germline CDR1 and CDR2: GTSNPN and SVGIG (reference sequence). This CDR3 spans 12 amino acids. The V end was cut by 3 bases, the J end by 5 bases, with 8 bases between. The DNA for the CDR3 is TGTGCCTGGAGACTAGCCAACAATGAGCAGTTCTTC. It yields the protein CAWRLANNEQFF.

The J gene is TRBJ2-1, the V gene TRBV28, with 13 bases aligning to TRBD2. CDR1 is MDHEN and CDR2 is SYDVKM in the germline V gene. CDR3 length: 17 residues. V lost 3 bases and J lost 4; bases outside the gene matches: 6. CDR3 nucleotide sequence: TGTGCCAGCAGTTTCCCCGGGACTAGCGGGACATACAATGAGCAGTTCTTC. Amino acids: CASSFPGTSGTYNEQFF.

The chain joins TRBV2 to TRBJ2-5; tentative D call: TRBD2 (5 bases). Trimming took off 1 base at V and 3 bases at J, with 9 bases between the two ends. CDR3 length: 14 residues. Germline values: CDR1 SNHLY, CDR2 FYNNEI. CDR3 nucleotide sequence: TGTGCCAGCAGTGAAGGATTGAGGGAAGAGACCCAGTACTTC. This codes for CASSEGLREETQYF.

V is TRBV6-6 and J is TRBJ1-5, with 7 bases fitting TRBD1. Germline loops: CDR1 MNHNY, CDR2 SVGAGI (reference sequence). V lost 6 bases to trimming and J lost 4 bases; unmatched junction nucleotides: 9. The length of the CDR3 is 15 residues. CDR3 DNA sequence: TGTGCCAGCAGGTTAACAGGGGTCTGGAATCAGCCCCAGCATTTT. Its protein product is CASRLTGVWNQPQHF.

J is TRBJ2-2 and V is TRBV9; no clear D. The CDR3 runs 14 residues. Germline loops: CDR1 SGDLS, CDR2 YYNGEE. Deletions cut 2 bases from V and 8 bases from J, with 13 bases between. CDR3 DNA: TGTGCCAGCAGCGTGGGTCCCCAAGGGGGGGAGCTGTTTTTT. Its protein product is CASSVGPQGGELFF.

Relative to its sample, this clone is medium-sized. The chain is built from TRBV7-6 and TRBJ2-7; TRBD2 matches at 7 bases. The V gene's germline CDR1 is SGHVS and CDR2 FNYEAQ. V shed 1 base, J shed 4 bases, and the junction held 7 bases outside the gene matches. The CDR3 consists of 15 residues. The CDR3 DNA sequence: TGTGCCAGCAGCTTAGAGAGCGGGATCTGGTACGAGCAGTACTTC. It encodes CASSLESGIWYEQYF. The complete variable domain, with remaining parts taken from reference TRBV7-6 and TRBJ2-7, reads GAGVSQSPRYKVTKRGQDVALRCDPISGHVSLYWYRQALGQGPEFLTYFNYEAQQDKSGLPNDRFSAERPEGSISTLTIQRTEQRDSAMYRCASSLESGIWYEQYFGPGTRLTVT.

The genes are TRBV27 and TRBJ2-7; D might be TRBD2 (5 bases). CDR3 length: 13 amino acids. Per the germline V gene, CDR1 is MNHEY and CDR2 is SMNVEV (reference sequence). V was pared by 7 bases and J by 3 bases, with 13 bases between. In DNA form, the CDR3 reads TGTGCCAGCAACCACCGGGATAGCTACGAGCAGTACTTC. Translating it yields CASNHRDSYEQYF.

This chain links TRBV9 with TRBJ2-1; the D gene is possibly TRBD2 (6 bases). Trimming pared 3 bases from V and 3 bases from J, leaving 13 bases between. Per germline, CDR1 SGDLS and CDR2 YYNGEE. The CDR3 covers 15 residues. CDR3 coding DNA: TGTGCCAGCAGCGCACGCGGCGGGGTCTACAATGAGCAGTTCTTC. This translates into CASSARGGVYNEQFF.

This rearrangement joins TRBV5-6 to TRBJ1-2, with 7 bases lining up with TRBD1. The CDR3 totals 15 residues. From germline, CDR1 is SGHDT and CDR2 YYEEEE. Trimming removed 3 bases from V and 4 bases from J; junction bases left unmatched: 9. Here the CDR3 DNA reads TGTGCCAGCAGCTCCCTCGGGGACAGCCTCTATGGCTACACCTTC. This gives the protein CASSSLGDSLYGYTF.

This clone has a handful of counts. The chain employs TRBV27 and TRBJ2-7; a possible D gene is TRBD2 (6 bases). V lost 3 bases and J 0 bases, leaving 9 bases between the germline ends. The germline V gene has CDR1 MNHEY and CDR2 SMNVEV (reference sequence). This CDR3 is built from 14 residues. The CDR3 DNA reads TGTGCCAGCAGTTTTGGGGGGAACTCCTACGAGCAGTACTTC. As protein: CASSFGGNSYEQYF.

The chain joins TRBV28 to TRBJ2-1; D is possibly TRBD2 (6 bases). Per the germline V gene, CDR1 is MDHEN and CDR2 is SYDVKM. Trimming left V 6 bases short and J 7 bases short, with 10 bases between. The CDR3 is 12 residues long. The DNA of the CDR3 is TGTGCCAGCAGCCATAGCGGAAATGAGCAGTTCTTC. Protein sequence: CASSHSGNEQFF.

In its sample, this clone is medium-sized. The genes are TRBV18 and TRBJ2-5; no clear D. CDR3 length equals 20 residues. The germline V gene has CDR1 KGHSH and CDR2 LQKENI. Trimming left V 0 bases short and J 4 bases short, with 27 bases between. The CDR3 DNA follows: TGTGCCAGCTCACCACCGGCCGAGCCTATTGGCTTTCGACTGGGAGAGACCCAGTACTTC. It specifies CASSPPAEPIGFRLGETQYF.

Only one count was recorded for this clone. V gene TRBV5-1 combines with J gene TRBJ2-3; 9 positions agree with TRBD2. J lost 6 bases, V lost 0 bases, and 5 bases had no gene match. CDR1 SGHRS and CDR2 YFSETQ come from the germline V gene. The CDR3 consists of 15 residues. In nucleotides, the CDR3 is TGCGCCAGCAGCTTGGACCTGGCGGGGGGGGATACGCAGTATTTT. Translation gives CASSLDLAGGDTQYF.

Only a few counts were recorded for this clone. The chain links TRBV11-1 to TRBJ2-1; D gene uncertain. The V gene lost 6 bases and the J gene lost 7 bases, with 4 bases spanning the gap. The CDR3 totals 10 residues. CDR1 is SGHAT and CDR2 is FQDESV in the germline V gene (reference sequence). CDR3 in DNA: TGTGCCAGCAGTCTGAATGAGCAGTTCTTC. It yields the protein CASSLNEQFF.

Judged by abundance, this clone is medium-sized. J is TRBJ2-7 and V is TRBV4-1; 9 nucleotides align to TRBD2. Per the germline V gene, CDR1 is MGHRA and CDR2 is YSYEKL. The V segment lost 0 bases and the J segment 7 bases; nucleotides outside the gene matches: 7. The CDR3 is 15 residues long. The CDR3 DNA sequence: TGCGCCAGCAGCCAAGATCGGCGGGAGGGGTGGGAGCAGTACTTC. This sequence encodes CASSQDRREGWEQYF.

This chain links TRBV27 with TRBJ1-3; weak D call: TRBD1 (6 bases). CDR3 length: 19 residues. V was cut by 5 bases and J by 1 base, with 24 bases left in between. CDR1 MNHEY and CDR2 SMNVEV come from the germline V gene (reference sequence). This chain's CDR3 is CASSGGGTVSFPSGNTIYF. The CDR3 DNA follows: TGTGCCAGCAGTGGGGGGGGCACCGTCTCCTTCCCGTCTGGAAACACCATATATTTT.